Below, 3 T cell receptor beta chains from the same sample are listed, as sequenced in a study of cytomegalovirus exposure and HLA in healthy donors. Primers included in the PCR were 60 Vbeta and 13 Jbeta primers. TCRdb's table, derived via immunoSEQ multiplex PCR, lists solely in-frame clones and lacks some. The sample contains about 220,000 clones, over 80% of which appear only once. Material for sequencing was PBMCs. The receptors were gathered from a boy between 2 and 10 years old in good health and CMV-seronegative.

The chain links TRBV7-9 to TRBJ2-3, with unresolved D. The CDR3 sequence is 15 residues long. V lost 3 bases and J 3 bases, leaving 13 bases between the germline ends. Germline CDR1 reads SEHNR; CDR2 reads FQNEAQ (reference sequence). CDR3 bases: TGTGCCAGCAGCTTTCAGGTTGTACAAACAGATACGCAGTATTTT. Its translation is CASSFQVVQTDTQYF.

This clone was counted between two and nine times. This chain connects TRBV9 to TRBJ2-7; possibly TRBD1 for D (5 bases). The CDR3 contains 14 residues. CDR1 is SGDLS and CDR2 is YYNGEE in the germline V gene. V was cut by 1 base and J by 3 bases, with 11 bases left in between. CDR3 sequence reads: CASSVQGLGYEQYF. Written as DNA, the CDR3 is TGTGCCAGCAGCGTACAGGGCCTAGGCTACGAGCAGTACTTC. The full variable domain, in which reference TRBV9 and TRBJ2-7 provide the parts outside the CDR3, is DSGVTQTPKHLITATGQRVTLRCSPRSGDLSVYWYQQSLDQGLQFLIQYYNGEERAKGNILERFSAQQFPDLHSELNLSSLELGDSALYFCASSVQGLGYEQYFGPGTRLTVT.

Concerning this clone: The sample carries other DNA sequences with the same CDR3. The rearrangement links TRBV9 to TRBJ1-6; no clear D gene. V lost 6 bases to trimming and J lost 0 bases, with 7 bases between them. CDR3 length: 14 residues. Germline V lookup: CDR1 SGDLS, CDR2 YYNGEE. The CDR3, as DNA: TGTGCCAGCACCTCCAGCTCCTATAATTCACCCCTCCACTTT. Translated: CASTSSSYNSPLHF.